This TCR beta chain was retrieved from a study of blood T cells in healthy people across ages. Study findings and constraints: Correlation between TCR beta diversity and naive T cell percentage was strong. Age showed a roughly linear inverse relationship with TCR beta diversity per million T cells.

A sample-barcoded 5' primer and a J-beta primer mix were used in a second PCR of roughly 7 to 12 cycles. A tag from a template-switch adaptor with 12 random nucleotides marked each cDNA molecule. TCRdb re-called the 5' RACE reads with MiXCR, one entry per CDR3 protein. The data hold about 1.1 million distinct CDR3 sequences, with 35% to 45% observed a single time. The CDR3 is made up of 15 amino acids. The germline V gene encodes CDR1 SGHTA and CDR2 FQGNSA. With V trimmed by 5 bases and J by 6 bases, 11 bases remained unmatched. Concerning this clonotype itself: Its antigen is still unknown.

Sample: blood. The sequence derives from a man between 18 and 35 years old in good health. The chain is built from TRBV7-2 and TRBJ2-3; TRBD1 agrees at 7 bases. CDR3 in amino acids: CASSLRQGMYDTQYF. In DNA, the CDR3 is TGTGCCAGCAGCCTCCGACAGGGAATGTACGATACGCAGTATTTT.